This T cell receptor (beta chain) was observed in a study of T cells after yellow fever vaccination. Findings and caveats of the study: Weaker overall, the secondary response nonetheless peaked faster (day 5 versus 15). Post-booster repertoires again held most primary-vaccination clones (about 96% CD4, 88% CD8). Bulk-population clonotypes that are abundant could appear as contaminants in FACS-sorted repertoires.

TCRdb re-derived calls from the 5' RACE reads in MiXCR, one entry per CDR3 protein. The sample comprises approximately 61,000 distinct CDR3 sequences, approximately 7% of which are singletons, and around 44% rests with the top ten. This clonotype was counted ten times or more. The antigen remains unidentified. This sequence was found in a man in his late teens or twenties who received the YFV17D yellow fever vaccine. Sequences were derived from CD8+ T cells sorted from PBMCs, sampled on the day of the first yellow fever vaccination.

The CDR3 protein is CASSLDYEQYF. CDR3 nucleotides: TGTGCCAGCAGCTTAGATTACGAGCAGTACTTC. The V and J genes are TRBV7-9 and TRBJ2-7; D not certain. The CDR3 contains 11 residues. The germline gives CDR1 SEHNR, CDR2 FQNEAQ (reference sequence). Trimming stripped 1 base from V and 4 bases from J, with 2 bases between.